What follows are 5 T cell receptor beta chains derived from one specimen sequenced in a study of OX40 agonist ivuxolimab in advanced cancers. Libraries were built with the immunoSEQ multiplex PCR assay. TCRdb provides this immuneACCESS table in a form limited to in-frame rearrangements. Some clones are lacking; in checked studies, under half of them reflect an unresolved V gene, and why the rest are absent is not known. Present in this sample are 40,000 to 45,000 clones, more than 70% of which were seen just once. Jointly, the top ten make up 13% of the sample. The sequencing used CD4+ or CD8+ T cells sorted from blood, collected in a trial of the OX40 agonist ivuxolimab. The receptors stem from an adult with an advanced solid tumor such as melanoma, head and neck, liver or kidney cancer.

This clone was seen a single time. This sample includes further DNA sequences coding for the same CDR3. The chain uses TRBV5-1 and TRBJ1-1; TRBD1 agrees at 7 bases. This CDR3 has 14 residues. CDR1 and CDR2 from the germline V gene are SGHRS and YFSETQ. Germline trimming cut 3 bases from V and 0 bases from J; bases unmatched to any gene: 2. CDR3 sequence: CASSSGQLNTEAFF. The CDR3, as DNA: TGCGCCAGCAGCTCGGGACAGCTGAACACTGAAGCTTTCTTT. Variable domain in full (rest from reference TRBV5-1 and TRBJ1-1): KAGVTQTPRYLIKTRGQQVTLSCSPISGHRSVSWYQQTPGQGLQFLFEYFSETQRNKGNFPGRFSGRQFSNSRSEMNVSTLELGDSALYLCASSSGQLNTEAFFGQGTRLTVV.

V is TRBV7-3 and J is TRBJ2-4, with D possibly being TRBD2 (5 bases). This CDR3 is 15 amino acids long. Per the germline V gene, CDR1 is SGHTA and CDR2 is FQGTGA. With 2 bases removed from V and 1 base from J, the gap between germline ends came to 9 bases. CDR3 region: CASSLVSGAKNIQYF. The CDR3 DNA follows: TGTGCCAGCAGCTTAGTATCGGGGGCCAAAAACATTCAGTACTTC.

The CDR3 is CASSLGSGAIQQPQHF. The CDR3 nucleotides read TGTGCCAGCAGCTTAGGTAGCGGCGCAATCCAACAGCCCCAGCATTTT. The J gene is TRBJ1-5, the V gene TRBV7-9; D is undetermined. CDR3 length equals 16 residues. Deletions cut 1 base from V and 7 bases from J, with 17 bases between. In germline, CDR1 is SEHNR, CDR2 FQNEAQ (reference sequence).

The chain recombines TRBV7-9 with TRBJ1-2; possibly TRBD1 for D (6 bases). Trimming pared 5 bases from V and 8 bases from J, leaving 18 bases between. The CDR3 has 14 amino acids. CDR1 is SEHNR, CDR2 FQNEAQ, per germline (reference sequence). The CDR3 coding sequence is TGTGCCAGCAGCCCCTGGGGACAACGGTGGGGCTACACCTTC. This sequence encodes CASSPWGQRWGYTF. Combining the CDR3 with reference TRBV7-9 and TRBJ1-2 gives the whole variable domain DTGVSQNPRHKITKRGQNVTFRCDPISEHNRLYWYRQTLGQGPEFLTYFQNEAQLEKSRLLSDRFSAERPKGSFSTLEIQRTEQGDSAMYLCASSPWGQRWGYTFGSGTRLTVV.

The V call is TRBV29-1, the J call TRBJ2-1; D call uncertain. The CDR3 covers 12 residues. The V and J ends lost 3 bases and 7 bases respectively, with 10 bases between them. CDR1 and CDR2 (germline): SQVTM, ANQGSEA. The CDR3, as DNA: TGCAGCGTTGAGGCTAGTTCGAATGAGCAGTTCTTC. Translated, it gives CSVEASSNEQFF.